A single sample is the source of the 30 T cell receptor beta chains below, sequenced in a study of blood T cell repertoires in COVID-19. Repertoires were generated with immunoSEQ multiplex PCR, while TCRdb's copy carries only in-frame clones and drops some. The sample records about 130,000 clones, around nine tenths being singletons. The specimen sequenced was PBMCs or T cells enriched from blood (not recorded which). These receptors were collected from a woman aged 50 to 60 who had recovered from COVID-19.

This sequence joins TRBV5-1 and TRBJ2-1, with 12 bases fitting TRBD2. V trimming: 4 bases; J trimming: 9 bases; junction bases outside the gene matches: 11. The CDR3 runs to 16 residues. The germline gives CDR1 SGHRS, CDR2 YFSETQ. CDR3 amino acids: CASSPRASGGAGEQFF. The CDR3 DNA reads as TGCGCCAGCAGCCCTAGGGCTAGCGGGGGGGCAGGTGAGCAGTTCTTC.

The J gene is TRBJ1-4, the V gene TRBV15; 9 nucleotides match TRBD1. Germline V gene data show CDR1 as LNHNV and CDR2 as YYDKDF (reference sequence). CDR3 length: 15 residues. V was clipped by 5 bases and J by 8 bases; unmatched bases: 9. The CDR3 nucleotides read TGTGCCACCAGCGGACGACAGGGGGTGGAGGAAAAACTGTTTTTT. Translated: CATSGRQGVEEKLFF.

The CDR3 DNA reads as TGTGCCAGCAGCGCGGGACAGGGAATCTATGGCTACACCTTC. Translated, it gives CASSAGQGIYGYTF. The chain employs TRBV9 and TRBJ1-2; 9 bases agree with TRBD1. There are 14 residues in the CDR3. Germline values: CDR1 SGDLS, CDR2 YYNGEE. V was clipped by 3 bases and J by 4 bases; unmatched bases: 4.

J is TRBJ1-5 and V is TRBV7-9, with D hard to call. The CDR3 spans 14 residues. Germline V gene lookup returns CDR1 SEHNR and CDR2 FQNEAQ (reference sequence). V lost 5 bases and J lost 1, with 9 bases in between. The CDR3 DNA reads TGTGCCAGCAGCCCGACGGGGAGCAATCAGCCCCAGCATTTT. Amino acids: CASSPTGSNQPQHF.

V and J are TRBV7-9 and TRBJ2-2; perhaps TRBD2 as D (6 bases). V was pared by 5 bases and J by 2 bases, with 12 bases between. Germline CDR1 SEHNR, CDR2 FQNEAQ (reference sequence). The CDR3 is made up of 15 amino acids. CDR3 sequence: CASSNTGTNTGELFF. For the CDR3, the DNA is TGTGCCAGCAGCAATACGGGGACTAACACCGGGGAGCTGTTTTTT.

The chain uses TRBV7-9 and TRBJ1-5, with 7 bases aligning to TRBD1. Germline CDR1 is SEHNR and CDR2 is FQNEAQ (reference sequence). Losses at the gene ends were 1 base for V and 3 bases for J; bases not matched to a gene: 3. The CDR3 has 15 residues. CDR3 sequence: CASSLGQGPNQPQHF. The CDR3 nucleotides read TGTGCCAGCAGCTTAGGACAGGGACCCAATCAGCCCCAGCATTTT.

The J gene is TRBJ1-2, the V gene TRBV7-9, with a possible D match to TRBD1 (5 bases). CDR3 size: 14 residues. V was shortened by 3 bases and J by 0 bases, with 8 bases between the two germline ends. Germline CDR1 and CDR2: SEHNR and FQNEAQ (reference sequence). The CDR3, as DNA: TGTGCCAGCAGCTTTTCACAGGCTAACTATGGCTACACCTTC. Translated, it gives CASSFSQANYGYTF.

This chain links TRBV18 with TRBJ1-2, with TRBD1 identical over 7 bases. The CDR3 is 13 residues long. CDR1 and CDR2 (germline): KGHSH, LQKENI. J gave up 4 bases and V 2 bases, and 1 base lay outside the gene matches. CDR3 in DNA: TGTGCCAGCTCACCAGGACAGGTCTATGGCTACACCTTC. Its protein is CASSPGQVYGYTF.

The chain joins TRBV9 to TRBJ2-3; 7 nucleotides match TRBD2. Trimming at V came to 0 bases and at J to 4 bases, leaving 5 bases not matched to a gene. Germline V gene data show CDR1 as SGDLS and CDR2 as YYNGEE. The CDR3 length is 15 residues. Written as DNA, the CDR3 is TGTGCCAGCAGCGTAGCGGCGGGGGTCTCAGATACGCAGTATTTT. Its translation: CASSVAAGVSDTQYF. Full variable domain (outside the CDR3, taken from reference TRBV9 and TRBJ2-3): DSGVTQTPKHLITATGQRVTLRCSPRSGDLSVYWYQQSLDQGLQFLIQYYNGEERAKGNILERFSAQQFPDLHSELNLSSLELGDSALYFCASSVAAGVSDTQYFGPGTRLTVL.

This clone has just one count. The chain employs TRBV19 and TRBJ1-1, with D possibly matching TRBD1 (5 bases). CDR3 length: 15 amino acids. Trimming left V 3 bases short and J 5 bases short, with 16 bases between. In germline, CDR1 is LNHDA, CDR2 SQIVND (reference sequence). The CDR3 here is CASSIRVRGLTEAFF. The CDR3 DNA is TGTGCCAGTAGTATTCGTGTGCGGGGGTTAACTGAAGCTTTCTTT.

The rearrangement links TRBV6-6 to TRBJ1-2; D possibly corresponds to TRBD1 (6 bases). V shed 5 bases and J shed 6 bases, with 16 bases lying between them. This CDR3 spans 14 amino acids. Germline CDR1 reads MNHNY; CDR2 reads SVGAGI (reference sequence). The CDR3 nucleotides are TGTGCCAGCAGTCTCCCGGCGGGGGGCGATGGCTACACCTTC. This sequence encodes CASSLPAGGDGYTF.

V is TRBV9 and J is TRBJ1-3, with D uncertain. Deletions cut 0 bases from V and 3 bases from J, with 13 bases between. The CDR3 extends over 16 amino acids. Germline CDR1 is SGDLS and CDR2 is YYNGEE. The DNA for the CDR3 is TGTGCCAGCAGCGTAGTATCTCCGTCGGGTGGAAACACCATATATTTT. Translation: CASSVVSPSGGNTIYF.

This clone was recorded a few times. CDR3 nucleotides: TGTGCCAGCAGCCTACAGGGGGAGATAGCTGAAGCTTTCTTT. It translates to CASSLQGEIAEAFF. V is TRBV3-1 (or the pseudogene TRBV3-2) and J is TRBJ1-1, with 8 bases identical to TRBD1. Germline CDR1 reads LGHDT; CDR2 reads YNNKEL (reference sequence). Losses at the gene ends were 4 bases for V and 6 bases for J; bases not matched to a gene: 7. The CDR3 covers 14 residues.

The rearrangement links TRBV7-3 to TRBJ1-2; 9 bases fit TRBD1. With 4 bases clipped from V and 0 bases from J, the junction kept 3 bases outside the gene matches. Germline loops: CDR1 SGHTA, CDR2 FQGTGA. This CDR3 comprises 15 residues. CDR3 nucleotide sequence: TGTGCCAGCAGCTCCCGGACAGGGGCTAACTATGGCTACACCTTC. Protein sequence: CASSSRTGANYGYTF.

The CDR3 loop reads CASSKGGGGDYGYTF. The CDR3 coding sequence is TGCGCCAGCAGCAAGGGAGGAGGGGGCGACTATGGCTACACCTTC. The V call is TRBV4-3, the J call TRBJ1-2; TRBD1 aligns across 7 bases. This CDR3 region has 15 residues. Germline V gives CDR1 LGHNA, CDR2 YSLEER. J lost 3 bases, V lost 5 bases, and 9 bases had no gene match.

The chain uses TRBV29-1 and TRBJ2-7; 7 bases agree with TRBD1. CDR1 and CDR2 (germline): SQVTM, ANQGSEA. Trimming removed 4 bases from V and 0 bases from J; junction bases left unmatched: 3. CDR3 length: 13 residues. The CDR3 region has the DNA TGCAGCGTTGGGGACAGCTTCTCCTACGAGCAGTACTTC. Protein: CSVGDSFSYEQYF.

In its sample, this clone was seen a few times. CDR3 DNA: TGTGCCAGCAGCCTGGCCCACGAGCAGTACTTC. Encoded protein: CASSLAHEQYF. The rearrangement joins TRBV7-9 to TRBJ2-7; no firm D call. This CDR3 comprises 11 residues. Per germline, CDR1 SEHNR and CDR2 FQNEAQ (reference sequence). Trimming cost V 5 bases and J 5 bases, with 7 bases left between them.

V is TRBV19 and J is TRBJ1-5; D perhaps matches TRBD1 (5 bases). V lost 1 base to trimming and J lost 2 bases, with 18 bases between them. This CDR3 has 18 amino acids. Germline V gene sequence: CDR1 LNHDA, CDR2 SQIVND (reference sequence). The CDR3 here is CASSIGREVVSGNQPQHF. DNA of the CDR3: TGTGCCAGTAGTATAGGCAGGGAGGTGGTATCGGGCAATCAGCCCCAGCATTTT.

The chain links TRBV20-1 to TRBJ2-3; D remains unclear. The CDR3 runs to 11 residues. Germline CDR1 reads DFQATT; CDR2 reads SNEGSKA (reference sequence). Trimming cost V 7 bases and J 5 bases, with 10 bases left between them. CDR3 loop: CSGVRGDTQYF. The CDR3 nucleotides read TGCAGTGGGGTCAGAGGAGATACGCAGTATTTT.

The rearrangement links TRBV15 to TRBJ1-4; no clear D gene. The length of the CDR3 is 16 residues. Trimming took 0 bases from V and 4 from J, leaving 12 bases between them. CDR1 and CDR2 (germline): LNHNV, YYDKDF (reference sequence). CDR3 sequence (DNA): TGTGCCACCAGCAGAGATAGTGGACTGCTTAATGAAAAACTGTTTTTT. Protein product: CATSRDSGLLNEKLFF.

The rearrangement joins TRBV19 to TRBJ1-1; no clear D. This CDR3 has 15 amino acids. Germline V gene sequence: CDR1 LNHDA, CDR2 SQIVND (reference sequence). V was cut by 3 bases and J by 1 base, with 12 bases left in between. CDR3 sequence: CASSILPRGNTEAFF. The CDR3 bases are TGTGCCAGTAGTATTCTACCCCGGGGGAACACTGAAGCTTTCTTT. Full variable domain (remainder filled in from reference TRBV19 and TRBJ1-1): DGGITQSPKYLFRKEGQNVTLSCEQNLNHDAMYWYRQDPGQGLRLIYYSQIVNDFQKGDIAEGYSVSREKKESFPLTVTSAQKNPTAFYLCASSILPRGNTEAFFGQGTRLTVV.

The CDR3 DNA sequence: TGTGCCAGTAGTATCGATACGACAGGAAGCTCCTATAATTCACCCCTCCACTTT. It is translated as CASSIDTTGSSYNSPLHF. The rearrangement joins TRBV19 to TRBJ1-6; possibly TRBD1 for D (6 bases). The CDR3 totals 18 residues. V was cut by 3 bases and J by 0 bases, with 15 bases left in between. The germline V gene encodes CDR1 LNHDA and CDR2 SQIVND (reference sequence).

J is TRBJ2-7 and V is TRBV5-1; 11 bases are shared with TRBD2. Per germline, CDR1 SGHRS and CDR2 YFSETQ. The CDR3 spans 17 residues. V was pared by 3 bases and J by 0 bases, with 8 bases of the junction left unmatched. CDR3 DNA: TGCGCCAGCAGCTCCAACCTAGCGGGGGGCACCTCCTACGAGCAGTACTTC. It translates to CASSSNLAGGTSYEQYF. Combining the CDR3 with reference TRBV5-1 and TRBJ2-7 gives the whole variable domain KAGVTQTPRYLIKTRGQQVTLSCSPISGHRSVSWYQQTPGQGLQFLFEYFSETQRNKGNFPGRFSGRQFSNSRSEMNVSTLELGDSALYLCASSSNLAGGTSYEQYFGPGTRLTVT.

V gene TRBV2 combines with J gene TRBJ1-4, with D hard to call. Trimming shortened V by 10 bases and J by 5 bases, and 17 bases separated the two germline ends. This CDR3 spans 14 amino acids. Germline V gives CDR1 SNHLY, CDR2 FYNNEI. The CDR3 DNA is TGTGCCACCCGCAATCTTGGGAGGAATGAAAAACTGTTTTTT. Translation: CATRNLGRNEKLFF.

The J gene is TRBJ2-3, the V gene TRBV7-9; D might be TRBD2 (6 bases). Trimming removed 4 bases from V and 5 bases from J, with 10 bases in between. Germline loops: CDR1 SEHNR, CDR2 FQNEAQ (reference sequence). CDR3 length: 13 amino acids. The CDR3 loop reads CASSYPGGDTQYF. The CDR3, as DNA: TGTGCCAGCAGCTACCCCGGGGGAGATACGCAGTATTTT.

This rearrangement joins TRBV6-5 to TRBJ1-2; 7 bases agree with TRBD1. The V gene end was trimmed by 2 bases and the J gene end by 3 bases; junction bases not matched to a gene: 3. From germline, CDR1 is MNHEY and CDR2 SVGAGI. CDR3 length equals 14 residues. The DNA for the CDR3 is TGTGCCAGCAGTTACGACAGGGTGTACTATGGCTACACCTTC. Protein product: CASSYDRVYYGYTF.

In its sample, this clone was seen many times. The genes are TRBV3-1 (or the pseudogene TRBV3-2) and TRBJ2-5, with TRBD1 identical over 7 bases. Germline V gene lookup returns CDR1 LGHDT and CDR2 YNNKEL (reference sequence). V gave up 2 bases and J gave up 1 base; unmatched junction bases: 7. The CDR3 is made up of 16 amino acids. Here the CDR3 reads CASSQLLTGTQETQYF. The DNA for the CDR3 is TGTGCCAGCAGCCAACTACTGACAGGGACCCAAGAGACCCAGTACTTC.

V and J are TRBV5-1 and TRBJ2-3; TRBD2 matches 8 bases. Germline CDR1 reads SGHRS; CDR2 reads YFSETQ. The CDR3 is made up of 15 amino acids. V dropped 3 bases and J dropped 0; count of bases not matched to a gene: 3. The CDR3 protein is CASSSERGSTDTQYF. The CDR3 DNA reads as TGCGCCAGCAGCTCTGAGCGGGGGAGCACAGATACGCAGTATTTT. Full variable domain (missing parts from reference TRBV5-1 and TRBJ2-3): KAGVTQTPRYLIKTRGQQVTLSCSPISGHRSVSWYQQTPGQGLQFLFEYFSETQRNKGNFPGRFSGRQFSNSRSEMNVSTLELGDSALYLCASSSERGSTDTQYFGPGTRLTVL.

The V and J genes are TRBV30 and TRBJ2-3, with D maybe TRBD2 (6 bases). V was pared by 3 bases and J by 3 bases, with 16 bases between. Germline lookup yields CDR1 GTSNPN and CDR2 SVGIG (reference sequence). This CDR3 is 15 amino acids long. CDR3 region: CAWSRTASGTDTQYF. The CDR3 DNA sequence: TGTGCCTGGAGCAGGACGGCCAGCGGGACAGATACGCAGTATTTT.

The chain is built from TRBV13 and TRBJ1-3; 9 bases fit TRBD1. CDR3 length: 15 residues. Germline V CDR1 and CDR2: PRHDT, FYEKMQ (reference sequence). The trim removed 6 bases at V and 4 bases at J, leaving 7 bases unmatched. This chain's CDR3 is CASSLGQGSGNTIYF. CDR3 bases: TGTGCCAGCAGTTTGGGACAGGGATCGGGAAACACCATATATTTT.